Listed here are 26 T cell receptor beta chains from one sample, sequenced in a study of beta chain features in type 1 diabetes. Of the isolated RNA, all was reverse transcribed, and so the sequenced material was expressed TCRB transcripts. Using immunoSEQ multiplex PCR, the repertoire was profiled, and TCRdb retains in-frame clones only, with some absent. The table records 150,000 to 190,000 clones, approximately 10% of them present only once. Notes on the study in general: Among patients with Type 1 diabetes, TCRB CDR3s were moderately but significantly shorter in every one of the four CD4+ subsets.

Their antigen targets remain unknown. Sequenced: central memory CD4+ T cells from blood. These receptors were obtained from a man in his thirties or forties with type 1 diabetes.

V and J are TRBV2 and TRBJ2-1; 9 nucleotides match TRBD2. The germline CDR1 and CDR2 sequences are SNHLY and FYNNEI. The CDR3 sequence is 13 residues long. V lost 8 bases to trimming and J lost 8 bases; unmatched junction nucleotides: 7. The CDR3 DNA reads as TGTGCCAGCTGGCTAGCGGGATTGGATGAGCAGTTCTTC. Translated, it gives CASWLAGLDEQFF.

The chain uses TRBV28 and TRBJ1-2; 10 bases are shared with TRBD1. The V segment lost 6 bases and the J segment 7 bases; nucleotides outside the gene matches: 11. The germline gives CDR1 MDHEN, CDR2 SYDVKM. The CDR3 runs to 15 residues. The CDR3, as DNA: TGTGCCAGCAGCCCCGGGGGGACAGGGGTAGGTGGCTACACCTTC. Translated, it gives CASSPGGTGVGGYTF.

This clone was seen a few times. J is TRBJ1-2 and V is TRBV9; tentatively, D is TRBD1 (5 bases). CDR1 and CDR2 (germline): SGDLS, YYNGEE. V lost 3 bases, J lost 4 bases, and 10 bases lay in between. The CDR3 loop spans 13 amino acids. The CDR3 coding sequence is TGTGCCAGCAGCGCAACAGGATCCTATGGCTACACCTTC. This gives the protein CASSATGSYGYTF.

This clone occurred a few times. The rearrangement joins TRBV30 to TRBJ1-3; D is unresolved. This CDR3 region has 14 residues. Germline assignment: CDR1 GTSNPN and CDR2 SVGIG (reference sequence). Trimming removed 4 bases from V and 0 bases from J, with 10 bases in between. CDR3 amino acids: CAWNSGNSGNTIYF. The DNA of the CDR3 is TGTGCCTGGAATTCCGGGAACTCTGGAAACACCATATATTTT.

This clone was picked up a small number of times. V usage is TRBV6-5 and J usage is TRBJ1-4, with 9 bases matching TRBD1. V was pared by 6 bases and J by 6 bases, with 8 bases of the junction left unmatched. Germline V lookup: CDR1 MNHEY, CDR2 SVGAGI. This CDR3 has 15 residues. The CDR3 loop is CASSNPGQGDEKLFF. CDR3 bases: TGTGCCAGCAGCAACCCGGGACAGGGTGATGAAAAACTGTTTTTT.

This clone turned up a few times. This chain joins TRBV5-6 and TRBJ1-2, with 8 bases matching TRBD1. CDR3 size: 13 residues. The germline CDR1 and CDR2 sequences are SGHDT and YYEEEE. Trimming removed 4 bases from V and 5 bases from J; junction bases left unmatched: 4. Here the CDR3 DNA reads TGTGCCAGCAGCCCGGGACAGGAGTATGGCTACACCTTC. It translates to CASSPGQEYGYTF. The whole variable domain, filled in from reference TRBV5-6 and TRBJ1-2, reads DAGVTQSPTHLIKTRGQQVTLRCSPKSGHDTVSWYQQALGQGPQFIFQYYEEEERQRGNFPDRFSGHQFPNYSSELNVNALLLGDSALYLCASSPGQEYGYTFGSGTRLTVV.

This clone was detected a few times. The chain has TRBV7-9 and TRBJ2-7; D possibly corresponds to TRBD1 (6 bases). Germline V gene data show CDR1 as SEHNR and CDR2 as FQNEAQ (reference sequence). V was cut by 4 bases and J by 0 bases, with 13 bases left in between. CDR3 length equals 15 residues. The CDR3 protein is CASSSIDRNSYEQYF. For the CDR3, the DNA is TGTGCCAGCAGCTCAATAGACAGGAACTCCTACGAGCAGTACTTC.

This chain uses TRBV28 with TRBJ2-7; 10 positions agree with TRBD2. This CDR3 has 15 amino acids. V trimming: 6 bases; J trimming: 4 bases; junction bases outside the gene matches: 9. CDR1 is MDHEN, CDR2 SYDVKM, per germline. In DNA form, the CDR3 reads TGTGCCAGCAGGTCCCTAGCGGGAGTTTCTTACGAGCAGTACTTC. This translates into CASRSLAGVSYEQYF.

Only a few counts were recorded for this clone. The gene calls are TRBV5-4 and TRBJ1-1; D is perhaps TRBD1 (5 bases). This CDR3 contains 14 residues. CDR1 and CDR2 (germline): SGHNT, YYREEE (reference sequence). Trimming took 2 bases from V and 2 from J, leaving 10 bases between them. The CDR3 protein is CASSLDQGNTEAFF. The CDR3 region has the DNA TGTGCCAGCAGCTTAGATCAGGGTAACACTGAAGCTTTCTTT.

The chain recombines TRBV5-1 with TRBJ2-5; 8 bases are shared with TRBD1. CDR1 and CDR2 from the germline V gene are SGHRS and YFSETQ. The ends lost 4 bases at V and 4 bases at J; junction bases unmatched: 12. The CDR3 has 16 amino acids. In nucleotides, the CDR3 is TGCGCCAGCAGCGCTTATTCGACCGGGACAGGAGAGACCCAGTACTTC. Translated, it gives CASSAYSTGTGETQYF.

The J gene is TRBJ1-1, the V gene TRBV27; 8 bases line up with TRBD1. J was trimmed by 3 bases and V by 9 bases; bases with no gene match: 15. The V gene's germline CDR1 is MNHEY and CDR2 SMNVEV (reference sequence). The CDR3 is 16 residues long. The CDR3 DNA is TGTGCCAGTGGCTGGACAGGGTTCCAGTTATACACTGAAGCTTTCTTT. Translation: CASGWTGFQLYTEAFF.

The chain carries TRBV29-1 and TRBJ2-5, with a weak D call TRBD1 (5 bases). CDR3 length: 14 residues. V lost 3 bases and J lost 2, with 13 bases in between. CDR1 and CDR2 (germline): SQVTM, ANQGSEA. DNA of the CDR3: TGCAGCGTTGAGAAGGGGATGCCACAAGAGACCCAGTACTTC. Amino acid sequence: CSVEKGMPQETQYF. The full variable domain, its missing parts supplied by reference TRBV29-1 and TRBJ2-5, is SAVISQKPSRDICQRGTSLTIQCQVDSQVTMMFWYRQQPGQSLTLIATANQGSEATYESGFVIDKFPISRPNLTFSTLTVSNMSPEDSSIYLCSVEKGMPQETQYFGPGTRLLVL.

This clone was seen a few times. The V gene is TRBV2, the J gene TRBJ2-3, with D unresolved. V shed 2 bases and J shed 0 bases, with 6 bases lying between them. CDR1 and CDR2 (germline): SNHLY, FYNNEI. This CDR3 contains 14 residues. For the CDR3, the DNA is TGTGCCAGCAGTGAACCCCGGAGCACAGATACGCAGTATTTT. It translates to CASSEPRSTDTQYF. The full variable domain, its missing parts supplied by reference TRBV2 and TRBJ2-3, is EPEVTQTPSHQVTQMGQEVILRCVPISNHLYFYWYRQILGQKVEFLVSFYNNEISEKSEIFDDQFSVERPDGSNFTLKIRSTKLEDSAMYFCASSEPRSTDTQYFGPGTRLTVL.

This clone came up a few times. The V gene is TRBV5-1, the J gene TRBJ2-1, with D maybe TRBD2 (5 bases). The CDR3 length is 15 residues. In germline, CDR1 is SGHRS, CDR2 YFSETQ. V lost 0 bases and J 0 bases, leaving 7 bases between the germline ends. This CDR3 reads CASSLATSSYNEQFF. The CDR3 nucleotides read TGCGCCAGCAGCTTGGCCACTAGCTCCTACAATGAGCAGTTCTTC. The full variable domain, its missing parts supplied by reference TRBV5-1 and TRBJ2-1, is KAGVTQTPRYLIKTRGQQVTLSCSPISGHRSVSWYQQTPGQGLQFLFEYFSETQRNKGNFPGRFSGRQFSNSRSEMNVSTLELGDSALYLCASSLATSSYNEQFFGPGTRLTVL.

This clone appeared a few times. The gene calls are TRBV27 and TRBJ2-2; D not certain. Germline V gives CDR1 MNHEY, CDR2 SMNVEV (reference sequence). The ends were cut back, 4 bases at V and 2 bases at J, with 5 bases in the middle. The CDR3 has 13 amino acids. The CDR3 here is CASSSHNTGELFF. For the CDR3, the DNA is TGTGCCAGCAGTTCCCATAACACCGGGGAGCTGTTTTTT.

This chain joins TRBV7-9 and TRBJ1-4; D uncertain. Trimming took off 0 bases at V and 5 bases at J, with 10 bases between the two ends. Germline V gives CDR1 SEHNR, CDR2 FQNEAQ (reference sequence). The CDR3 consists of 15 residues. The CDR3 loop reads CASSLAGSWNEKLFF. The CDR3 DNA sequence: TGTGCCAGCAGCTTAGCTGGGAGTTGGAATGAAAAACTGTTTTTT.

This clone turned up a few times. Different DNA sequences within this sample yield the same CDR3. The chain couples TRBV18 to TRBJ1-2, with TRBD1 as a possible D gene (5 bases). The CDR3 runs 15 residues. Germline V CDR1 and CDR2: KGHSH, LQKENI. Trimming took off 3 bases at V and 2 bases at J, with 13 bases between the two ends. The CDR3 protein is CASSPLQALNYGYTF. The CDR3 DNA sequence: TGTGCCAGCTCACCGTTACAGGCGTTAAACTATGGCTACACCTTC.

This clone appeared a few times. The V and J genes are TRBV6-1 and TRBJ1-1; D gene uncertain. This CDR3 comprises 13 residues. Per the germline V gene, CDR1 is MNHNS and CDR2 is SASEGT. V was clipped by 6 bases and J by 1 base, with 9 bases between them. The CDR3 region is CASREVPNTEAFF. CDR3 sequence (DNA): TGTGCCAGCAGGGAGGTTCCGAACACTGAAGCTTTCTTT.

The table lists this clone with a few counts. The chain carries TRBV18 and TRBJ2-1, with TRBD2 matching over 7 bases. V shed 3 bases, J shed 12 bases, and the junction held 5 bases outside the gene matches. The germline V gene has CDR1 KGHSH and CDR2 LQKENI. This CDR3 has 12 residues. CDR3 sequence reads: CASSPGREGQFF. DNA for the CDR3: TGTGCCAGCTCACCGGGAAGGGAGGGGCAGTTCTTC. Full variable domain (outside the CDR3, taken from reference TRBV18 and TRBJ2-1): NAGVMQNPRHLVRRRGQEARLRCSPMKGHSHVYWYRQLPEEGLKFMVYLQKENIIDESGMPKERFSAEFPKEGPSILRIQQVVRGDSAAYFCASSPGREGQFFGPGTRLTVL.

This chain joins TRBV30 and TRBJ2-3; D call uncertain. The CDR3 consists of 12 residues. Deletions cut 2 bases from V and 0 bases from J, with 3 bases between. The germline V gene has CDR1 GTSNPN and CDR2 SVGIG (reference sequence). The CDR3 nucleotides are TGTGCCTGGAGTTCTAGCACAGATACGCAGTATTTT. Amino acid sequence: CAWSSSTDTQYF.

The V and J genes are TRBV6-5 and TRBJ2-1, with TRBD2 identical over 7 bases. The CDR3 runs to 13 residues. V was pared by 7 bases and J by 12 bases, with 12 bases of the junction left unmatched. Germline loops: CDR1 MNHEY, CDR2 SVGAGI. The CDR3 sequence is CASTHGISGGQFF. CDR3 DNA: TGTGCCAGCACCCACGGGATTTCGGGAGGGCAGTTCTTC.

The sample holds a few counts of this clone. CDR3 DNA sequence: TGTGCCAGCAGCGTAGGTAACAGGGGAGAGACCCAGTACTTC. Translating it yields CASSVGNRGETQYF. The V call is TRBV9, the J call TRBJ2-5; TRBD1 aligns across 7 bases. V was pared by 0 bases and J by 4 bases, with 3 bases of the junction left unmatched. The CDR3 extends over 14 amino acids. Germline V gene data show CDR1 as SGDLS and CDR2 as YYNGEE. Based on the CDR3 plus reference TRBV9 and TRBJ2-5, the full variable domain is DSGVTQTPKHLITATGQRVTLRCSPRSGDLSVYWYQQSLDQGLQFLIQYYNGEERAKGNILERFSAQQFPDLHSELNLSSLELGDSALYFCASSVGNRGETQYFGPGTRLLVL.

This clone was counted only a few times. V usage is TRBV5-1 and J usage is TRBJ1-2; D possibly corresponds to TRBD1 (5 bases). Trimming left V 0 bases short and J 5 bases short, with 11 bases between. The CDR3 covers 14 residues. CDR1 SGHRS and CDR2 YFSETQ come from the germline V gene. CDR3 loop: CASSLGSGEYGYTF. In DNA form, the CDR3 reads TGCGCCAGCAGCTTGGGATCGGGGGAGTATGGCTACACCTTC.

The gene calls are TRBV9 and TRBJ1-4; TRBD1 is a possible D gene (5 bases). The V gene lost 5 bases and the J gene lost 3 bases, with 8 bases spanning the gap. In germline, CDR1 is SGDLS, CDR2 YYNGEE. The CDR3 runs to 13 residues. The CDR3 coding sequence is TGTGCCAGCAGAGGGGCCGCTAATGAAAAACTGTTTTTT. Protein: CASRGAANEKLFF.

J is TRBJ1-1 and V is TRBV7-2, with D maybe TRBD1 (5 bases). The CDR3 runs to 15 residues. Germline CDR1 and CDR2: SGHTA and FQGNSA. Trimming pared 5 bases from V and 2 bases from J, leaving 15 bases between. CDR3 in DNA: TGTGCCAGCAGCCCCATAAGAGGGACTAACACTGAAGCTTTCTTT. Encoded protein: CASSPIRGTNTEAFF.

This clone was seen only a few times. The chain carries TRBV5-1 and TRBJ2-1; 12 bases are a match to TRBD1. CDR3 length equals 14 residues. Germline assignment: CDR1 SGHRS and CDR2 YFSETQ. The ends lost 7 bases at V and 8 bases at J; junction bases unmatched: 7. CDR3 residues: CASGRGQGAYEQFF. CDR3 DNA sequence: TGCGCCAGCGGAAGGGGACAGGGGGCGTATGAGCAGTTCTTC.